These 2 T cell receptor beta chains were all obtained from the same sample, sequenced in a study of regulatory dendritic cells for organ transplantation. Which antigens these TCRs recognize remains unknown. Sorted T cells were CFSE-labeled and cultured 5 days with allogeneic regulatory or mature dendritic cells at 1:10. Here immunoSEQ multiplex PCR was the method, and the copy in TCRdb shows in-frame clones only, minus some. The sample has tens of thousands of clones; roughly 85% are singletons. Sample: naive CD4+ T cells from blood cultured with dendritic cells. The subset was: CD45RA+ naive T cells. The receptors stem from a human donor in good health.

The chain is built from TRBV7-9 and TRBJ1-1, with D hard to call. Trimming cost V 0 bases and J 0 bases, with 2 bases left between them. CDR1 and CDR2 from the germline V gene are SEHNR and FQNEAQ (reference sequence). There are 13 residues in the CDR3. The DNA of the CDR3 is TGTGCCAGCAGCTTAGCATTGAACACTGAAGCTTTCTTT. Its protein product is CASSLALNTEAFF. The whole variable domain, filled in from reference TRBV7-9 and TRBJ1-1, reads DTGVSQNPRHKITKRGQNVTFRCDPISEHNRLYWYRQTLGQGPEFLTYFQNEAQLEKSRLLSDRFSAERPKGSFSTLEIQRTEQGDSAMYLCASSLALNTEAFFGQGTRLTVV.

V gene TRBV7-2 combines with J gene TRBJ2-5; D might be TRBD1 or TRBD2, each matching 5 bases. V was pared by 2 bases and J by 5 bases, with 15 bases between. Germline loops: CDR1 SGHTA, CDR2 FQGNSA. This CDR3 contains 15 residues. The CDR3 sequence: CASSLNRGSGETQYF. In DNA, the CDR3 is TGTGCCAGCAGCTTAAATAGGGGATCGGGGGAGACCCAGTACTTC. The entire variable domain, with the rest obtained from reference TRBV7-2 and TRBJ2-5, is as follows: GAGVSQSPSNKVTEKGKDVELRCDPISGHTALYWYRQSLGQGLEFLIYFQGNSAPDKSGLPSDRFSAERTGGSVSTLTIQRTQQEDSAVYLCASSLNRGSGETQYFGPGTRLLVL.